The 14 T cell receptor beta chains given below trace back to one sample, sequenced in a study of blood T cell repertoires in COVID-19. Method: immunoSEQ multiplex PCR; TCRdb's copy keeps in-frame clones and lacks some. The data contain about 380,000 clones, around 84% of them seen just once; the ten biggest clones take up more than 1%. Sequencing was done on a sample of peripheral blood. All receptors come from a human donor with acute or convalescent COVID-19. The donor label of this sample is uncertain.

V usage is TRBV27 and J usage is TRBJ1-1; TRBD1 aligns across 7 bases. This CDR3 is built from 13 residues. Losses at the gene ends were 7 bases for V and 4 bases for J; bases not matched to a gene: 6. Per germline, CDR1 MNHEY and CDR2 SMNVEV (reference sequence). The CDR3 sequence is CASTGTASTEAFF. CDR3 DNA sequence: TGTGCCAGCACCGGGACAGCCTCCACTGAAGCTTTCTTT.

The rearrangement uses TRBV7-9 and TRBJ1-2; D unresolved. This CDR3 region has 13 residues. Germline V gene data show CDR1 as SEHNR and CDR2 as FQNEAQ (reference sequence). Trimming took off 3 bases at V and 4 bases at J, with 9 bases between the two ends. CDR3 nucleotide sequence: TGTGCCAGCAGCTTGGCGGTCCCCTATGGCTACACCTTC. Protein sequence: CASSLAVPYGYTF.

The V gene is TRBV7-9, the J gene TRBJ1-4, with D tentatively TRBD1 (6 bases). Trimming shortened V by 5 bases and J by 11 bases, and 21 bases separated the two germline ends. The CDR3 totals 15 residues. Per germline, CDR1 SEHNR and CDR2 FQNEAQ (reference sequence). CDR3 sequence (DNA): TGTGCCAGCAGCCCTACGACAGGCTCCATGGGGAAACTGTTTTTT. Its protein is CASSPTTGSMGKLFF.

The CDR3 loop reads CASSFRGSSSNYGYTF. In DNA, the CDR3 is TGCGCCAGCAGCTTTCGGGGGTCCTCTAGTAACTATGGCTACACCTTC. The chain joins TRBV5-1 to TRBJ1-2; TRBD1 might be the D (5 bases). Germline CDR1 is SGHRS and CDR2 is YFSETQ. The CDR3 consists of 16 residues. V was trimmed by 2 bases and J by 1 base, leaving 15 bases between them.

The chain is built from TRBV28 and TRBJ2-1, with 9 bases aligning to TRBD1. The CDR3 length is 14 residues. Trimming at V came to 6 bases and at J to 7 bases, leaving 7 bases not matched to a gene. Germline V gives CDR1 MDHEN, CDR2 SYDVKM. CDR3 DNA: TGTGCCAGCAGAGGGGGACAGGGCAGGAATGAGCAGTTCTTC. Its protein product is CASRGGQGRNEQFF.

The CDR3 DNA reads TGTGCCAGCAGCCGGGAGCGAAGCTCCTACGAGCAGTACTTC. This encodes CASSRERSSYEQYF. The J gene is TRBJ2-7, the V gene TRBV4-2; tentatively, D is TRBD2 (5 bases). The CDR3 covers 14 residues. The germline CDR1 and CDR2 sequences are LGHNA and YNFKEQ. V lost 4 bases to trimming and J lost 0 bases, with 10 bases between them.

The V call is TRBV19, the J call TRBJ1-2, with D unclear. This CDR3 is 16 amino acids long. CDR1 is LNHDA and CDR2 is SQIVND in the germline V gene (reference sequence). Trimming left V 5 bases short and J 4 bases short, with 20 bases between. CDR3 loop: CASSSPRVSGGYGYTF. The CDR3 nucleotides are TGTGCCAGTAGTTCGCCCCGGGTCTCAGGAGGCTATGGCTACACCTTC.

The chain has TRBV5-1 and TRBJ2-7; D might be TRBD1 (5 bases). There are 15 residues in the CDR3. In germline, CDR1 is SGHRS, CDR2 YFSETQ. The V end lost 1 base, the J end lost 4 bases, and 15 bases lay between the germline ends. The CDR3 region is CASSLQQGSPYEQYF. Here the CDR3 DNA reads TGCGCCAGCAGCTTGCAGCAGGGTAGCCCTTACGAGCAGTACTTC. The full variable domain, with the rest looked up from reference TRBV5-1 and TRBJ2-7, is KAGVTQTPRYLIKTRGQQVTLSCSPISGHRSVSWYQQTPGQGLQFLFEYFSETQRNKGNFPGRFSGRQFSNSRSEMNVSTLELGDSALYLCASSLQQGSPYEQYFGPGTRLTVT.

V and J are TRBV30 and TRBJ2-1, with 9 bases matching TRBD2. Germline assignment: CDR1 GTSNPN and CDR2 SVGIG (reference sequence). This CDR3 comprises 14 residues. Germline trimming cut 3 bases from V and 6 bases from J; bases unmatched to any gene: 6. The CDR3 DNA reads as TGTGCCTGGAGGCGTAGCGGGAGTTTCAATGAGCAGTTCTTC. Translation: CAWRRSGSFNEQFF.

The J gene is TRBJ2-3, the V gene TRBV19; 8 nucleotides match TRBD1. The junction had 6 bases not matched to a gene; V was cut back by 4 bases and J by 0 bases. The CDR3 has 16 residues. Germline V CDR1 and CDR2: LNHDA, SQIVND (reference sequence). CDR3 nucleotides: TGTGCCAGTAGTAACTGGCAGGGGGCTAGCACAGATACGCAGTATTTT. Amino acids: CASSNWQGASTDTQYF.

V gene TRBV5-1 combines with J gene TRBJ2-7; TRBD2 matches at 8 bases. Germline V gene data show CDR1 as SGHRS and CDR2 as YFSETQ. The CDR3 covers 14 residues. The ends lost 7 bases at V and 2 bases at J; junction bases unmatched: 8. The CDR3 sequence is CASRVAGPAYEQYF. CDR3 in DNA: TGCGCCAGCCGAGTAGCGGGACCAGCCTACGAGCAGTACTTC.

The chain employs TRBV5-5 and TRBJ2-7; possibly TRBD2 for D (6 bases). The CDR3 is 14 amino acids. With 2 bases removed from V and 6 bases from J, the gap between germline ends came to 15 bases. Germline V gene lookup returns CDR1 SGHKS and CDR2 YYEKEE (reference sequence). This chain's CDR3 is CASSFWDPGGEQYF. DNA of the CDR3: TGTGCCAGCAGCTTCTGGGACCCCGGGGGCGAGCAGTACTTC.

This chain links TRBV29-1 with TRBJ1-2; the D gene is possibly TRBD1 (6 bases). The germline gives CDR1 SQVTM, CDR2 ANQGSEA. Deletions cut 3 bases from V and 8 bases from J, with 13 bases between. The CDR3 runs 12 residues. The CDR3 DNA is TGCAGCGTTGAGGGGACAAACCTCGGCTACACCTTC. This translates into CSVEGTNLGYTF.

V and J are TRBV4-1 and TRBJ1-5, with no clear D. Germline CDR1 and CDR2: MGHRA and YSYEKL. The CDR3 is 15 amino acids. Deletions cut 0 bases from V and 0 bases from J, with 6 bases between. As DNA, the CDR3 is TGCGCCAGCAGCCAAGATCAGTTTAGCAATCAGCCCCAGCATTTT. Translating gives CASSQDQFSNQPQHF.